A single sample gave rise to the 28 T cell receptor beta chains below, sequenced in a study of T-cell reconstitution after alpha-beta-depleted transplantation in children. TCRbeta library construction was performed incorporating unique molecular identifiers. TCRdb independently ran MiXCR on the PCR reads; one entry per CDR3 protein. The sample yields approximately 350,000 distinct CDR3 sequences, more than 10% seen once. Sequencing used PBMCs, obtained from the stem cell graft. All receptors come from a human donor who donated a stem cell graft to a child with Fanconi anemia.

This clonotype came up many times. The chain is built from TRBV6-5 and TRBJ2-5, with a weak D call TRBD2 (6 bases). V was trimmed by 4 bases and J by 4 bases, leaving 13 bases between them. The CDR3 consists of 14 residues. Per germline, CDR1 MNHEY and CDR2 SVGAGI. The DNA of the CDR3 is TGTGCCAGCAGTTGGACCGGAGGGGCAGAGACCCAGTACTTC. It encodes CASSWTGGAETQYF.

This clonotype has just a few counts. This chain connects TRBV11-2 to TRBJ2-1; 9 bases align to TRBD2. With V trimmed by 1 base and J by 7 bases, 5 bases remained unmatched. CDR1 is SGHAT and CDR2 is FQNNGV in the germline V gene. This CDR3 is 15 amino acids long. DNA of the CDR3: TGTGCCAGCAGCTTAGTTGTAGCGGGGGAGAATGAGCAGTTCTTC. This sequence encodes CASSLVVAGENEQFF.

This clonotype was seen at least ten times. The chain joins TRBV7-2 to TRBJ2-5; a weak D match, TRBD2 (5 bases). Germline-derived CDR1 and CDR2 are SGHTA and FQGNSA. V was pared by 2 bases and J by 7 bases, with 11 bases between. The CDR3 covers 13 residues. CDR3 DNA: TGTGCCAGCAGCTTATCGGACTTCCGGACCCAGTACTTC. Encoded protein: CASSLSDFRTQYF.

This clonotype was found a few times. J is TRBJ1-2 and V is TRBV5-1, with D tentatively TRBD1 (6 bases). The V and J ends lost 4 bases and 13 bases respectively, with 23 bases between them. The CDR3 loop spans 14 amino acids. Germline V gene lookup returns CDR1 SGHRS and CDR2 YFSETQ. The CDR3 loop reads CASSTGQDGSGLTF. CDR3 coding DNA: TGCGCCAGCAGCACGGGACAAGATGGGAGCGGACTCACCTTC.

This clonotype showed up many times. The genes are TRBV7-9 and TRBJ1-1, with no clear D. Trimming removed 2 bases from V and 2 bases from J, with 6 bases in between. This CDR3 is built from 13 residues. Germline values: CDR1 SEHNR, CDR2 FQNEAQ (reference sequence). CDR3 in amino acids: CASSLLSNTEAFF. As DNA, the CDR3 is TGTGCCAGCAGCTTACTCTCCAACACTGAAGCTTTCTTT. The complete variable domain, with remaining parts taken from reference TRBV7-9 and TRBJ1-1, reads DTGVSQNPRHKITKRGQNVTFRCDPISEHNRLYWYRQTLGQGPEFLTYFQNEAQLEKSRLLSDRFSAERPKGSFSTLEIQRTEQGDSAMYLCASSLLSNTEAFFGQGTRLTVV.

This clonotype was recorded at least ten times. The chain recombines TRBV20-1 with TRBJ2-1; tentatively, D is TRBD1 (6 bases). CDR3 size: 12 residues. Germline V gene lookup returns CDR1 DFQATT and CDR2 SNEGSKA (reference sequence). V was shortened by 0 bases and J by 10 bases, with 10 bases between the two germline ends. The CDR3 sequence is CSAREGAKEQFF. DNA for the CDR3: TGCAGTGCTAGAGAGGGGGCAAAGGAGCAGTTCTTC.

The chain joins TRBV27 to TRBJ2-1; TRBD1 or TRBD2 may be the D gene (5 bases each). Germline V lookup: CDR1 MNHEY, CDR2 SMNVEV (reference sequence). V was shortened by 5 bases and J by 4 bases, with 30 bases between the two germline ends. CDR3 length equals 20 residues. CDR3 sequence (DNA): TGTGCCAGCAGTAGATCACCCCTTGGGACCCTTTCAAGGAATTACAATGAGCAGTTCTTC. It yields the protein CASSRSPLGTLSRNYNEQFF.

There are a few counts of this clonotype. This sequence joins TRBV6-2 or TRBV6-3 and TRBJ1-2; 8 bases map to TRBD1. V lost 1 base, J lost 4 bases, and 11 bases stayed unmatched. Germline CDR1 is MNHEY and CDR2 is SVGEGT. The CDR3 totals 17 residues. The CDR3 protein is CASSYLVPGGTGYGYTF. The CDR3, as DNA: TGTGCCAGCAGTTACTTGGTTCCAGGGGGCACCGGCTATGGCTACACCTTC.

The table lists this clonotype with many counts. The chain employs TRBV5-1 and TRBJ1-2; TRBD1 might be the D (5 bases). Germline values: CDR1 SGHRS, CDR2 YFSETQ. V lost 0 bases to trimming and J lost 2 bases, with 8 bases between them. The CDR3 consists of 14 residues. The CDR3 loop reads CASSLEGRNYGYTF. The CDR3 nucleotides read TGCGCCAGCAGCTTGGAGGGACGGAACTATGGCTACACCTTC.

This chain connects TRBV20-1 to TRBJ2-6; 7 positions match TRBD2. J gave up 0 bases and V 2 bases, and 13 bases lay outside the gene matches. The germline V gene has CDR1 DFQATT and CDR2 SNEGSKA (reference sequence). This CDR3 spans 19 amino acids. In DNA, the CDR3 is TGCAGTGCTAGAAGATTCAGCGGGGCCTTCAGCTCTGGGGCCAACGTCCTGACTTTC. Amino acids: CSARRFSGAFSSGANVLTF.

This clonotype has only a few counts. This sequence joins TRBV6-2 or TRBV6-3 and TRBJ2-3; tentatively, D is TRBD2 (5 bases). This CDR3 spans 13 amino acids. V lost 11 bases to trimming and J lost 2 bases, with 14 bases between them. Germline CDR1 and CDR2: MNHEY and SVGEGT. CDR3 loop: CAWRGNHTDTQYF. Here the CDR3 DNA reads TGTGCCTGGAGAGGGAACCACACAGATACGCAGTATTTT.

In regard to this clonotype: A read error may be the cause here, since a much bigger clone is one base away. V is TRBV28 and J is TRBJ2-3; D may be TRBD2 (6 bases). The germline CDR1 and CDR2 sequences are MDHEN and SYDVKM. The CDR3 covers 14 residues. The CDR3 is CASRLALSTDTEYF. DNA of the CDR3: TGTGCCAGCAGACTAGCACTTAGCACAGATACGGAGTATTTT.

The chain carries TRBV21-1 and TRBJ1-4; no check of the table's D call, TRBD1, against the DNA was made. TRBV21-1 is shown as a pseudogene. CDR3 length: 16 amino acids. In nucleotides, the CDR3 is TGTGCCAGCAGCACAAGCCTGGACAGGGCTAATGAAAAACTGTTTTTT. It encodes CASSTSLDRANEKLFF.

This clonotype was observed many times. The J gene is TRBJ2-1, the V gene TRBV7-9; 8 bases are shared with TRBD1. CDR1 is SEHNR, CDR2 FQNEAQ, per germline (reference sequence). The trim removed 2 bases at V and 5 bases at J, leaving 5 bases unmatched. This CDR3 has 15 residues. CDR3 sequence (DNA): TGTGCCAGCAGCTTACGTGGACAGGGCCACAATGAGCAGTTCTTC. The encoded protein is CASSLRGQGHNEQFF.

This clonotype was found many times. This sequence joins TRBV28 and TRBJ2-7, with 7 bases fitting TRBD1. This CDR3 has 18 residues. Per the germline V gene, CDR1 is MDHEN and CDR2 is SYDVKM. V was pared by 5 bases and J by 0 bases, with 16 bases of the junction left unmatched. The CDR3 sequence is CASSQKGAGTPSSYEQYV. The CDR3 DNA reads TGTGCCAGCAGTCAAAAGGGGGCCGGGACACCTAGCTCCTACGAGCAGTACGTC.

In this sample, this clonotype turned up a few times. The V call is TRBV15, the J call TRBJ1-1; D gene ambiguous. The V gene's germline CDR1 is LNHNV and CDR2 YYDKDF (reference sequence). The CDR3 length is 14 residues. V dropped 2 bases and J dropped 4 bases, with 11 bases sitting between them. CDR3 protein: CATSRTRFGTEAFF. The CDR3 nucleotides read TGTGCCACCAGCAGAACCCGTTTTGGCACTGAAGCTTTCTTT. Drawing the rest from reference TRBV15 and TRBJ1-1, the complete variable domain is DAMVIQNPRYQVTQFGKPVTLSCSQTLNHNVMYWYQQKSSQAPKLLFHYYDKDFNNEADTPDNFQSRRPNTSFCFLDIRSPGLGDTAMYLCATSRTRFGTEAFFGQGTRLTVV.

This clonotype was picked up a small number of times. At one end the junction does not follow the germline gene, possibly because of a read error. V is TRBV5-1 and J is TRBJ2-1, with TRBD1 as a possible D gene (6 bases). The CDR3 length is 14 residues. Germline CDR1 reads SGHRS; CDR2 reads YFSETQ. The CDR3 loop is CASSSDRLYDEQFF. CDR3 DNA: TGCGCCAGCAGCTCCGACAGGCTCTACGATGAGCAGTTCTTC.

This clonotype occurred a few times. The chain links TRBV27 to TRBJ2-1; TRBD2 is a possible D gene (7 bases). From germline, CDR1 is MNHEY and CDR2 SMNVEV (reference sequence). The length of the CDR3 is 18 residues. Deletions cut 6 bases from V and 3 bases from J, with 24 bases between. The CDR3 sequence: CASRFARGGLGDYNEQFF. Written as DNA, the CDR3 is TGTGCCAGCAGATTTGCCCGCGGGGGCCTAGGGGACTACAATGAGCAGTTCTTC.

This clonotype was counted between two and nine times. The rearrangement uses TRBV12-5 and TRBJ2-7, with a possible D match to TRBD1 (7 bases). The V end lost 0 bases, the J end lost 2 bases, and 17 bases lay between the germline ends. The CDR3 sequence is 17 residues long. The germline V gene encodes CDR1 LGHNT and CDR2 FRNRAP. The CDR3: CASGLVVWQGGAYEQYF. The CDR3 nucleotides read TGTGCTAGTGGTTTGGTAGTTTGGCAGGGGGGAGCCTACGAGCAGTACTTC.

The chain joins TRBV6-1 to TRBJ2-2, with TRBD2 identical over 7 bases. V was pared by 6 bases and J by 7 bases, with 11 bases of the junction left unmatched. The CDR3 sequence is 15 residues long. Per the germline V gene, CDR1 is MNHNS and CDR2 is SASEGT. CDR3 DNA: TGTGCCAGCAGAGGCGGGGGATCGGTTAGCGGGGAGCTGTTTTTT. Protein: CASRGGGSVSGELFF.

The chain couples TRBV5-6 to TRBJ1-4, with D possibly being TRBD1 (6 bases). Germline-derived CDR1 and CDR2 are SGHDT and YYEEEE. V lost 1 base, J lost 10 bases, and 20 bases lay in between. This CDR3 region has 16 residues. In nucleotides, the CDR3 is TGTGCCAGCAGCTTGTCTGGACAGTTCCCTTTAGGAAAACTGTTTTTT. Translation gives CASSLSGQFPLGKLFF.

CDR3 region: CASSMGQGQETQYF. DNA for the CDR3: TGCGCCAGCAGCATGGGACAGGGCCAAGAGACCCAGTACTTC. V usage is TRBV5-1 and J usage is TRBJ2-5, with 9 bases aligning to TRBD1. In germline, CDR1 is SGHRS, CDR2 YFSETQ. The J segment lost 1 base and the V segment lost 4 bases, leaving 2 bases of the junction unmatched. The CDR3 has 14 residues.

The rearrangement uses TRBV2 and TRBJ1-5, with D possibly being TRBD1 (5 bases). Between the trimmed V and J ends, which lost 6 bases and 4 bases, there was a span of 10 bases. This CDR3 contains 13 residues. The germline CDR1 and CDR2 sequences are SNHLY and FYNNEI. The CDR3 loop reads CASRGEQNQPQHF. CDR3 nucleotides: TGTGCCAGCAGAGGGGAACAGAATCAGCCCCAGCATTTT.

This clonotype was counted ten times or more. This chain connects TRBV5-1 to TRBJ2-7; 7 bases line up with TRBD1. V lost 0 bases to trimming and J lost 5 bases; unmatched junction nucleotides: 8. Germline V lookup: CDR1 SGHRS, CDR2 YFSETQ. The CDR3 loop spans 15 amino acids. The CDR3 region has the DNA TGCGCCAGCAGCTTGGGGACAGGCTGGATGGACGAGCAGTACTTC. Its translation is CASSLGTGWMDEQYF.

The chain is built from TRBV15 and TRBJ1-2, with a possible D match to TRBD1 (5 bases). The V end lost 5 bases, the J end lost 4 bases, and 11 bases lay between the germline ends. The CDR3 runs 13 residues. CDR1 is LNHNV, CDR2 YYDKDF, per germline (reference sequence). The DNA of the CDR3 is TGTGCCACCAGCCCGGGGGTGACCTATGGCTACACCTTC. It translates to CATSPGVTYGYTF.

This clonotype was detected a few times. V and J are TRBV28 and TRBJ1-5, with 7 bases fitting TRBD1. The CDR3 sequence is 16 residues long. The germline V gene has CDR1 MDHEN and CDR2 SYDVKM. J lost 4 bases, V lost 2 bases, and 8 bases had no gene match. CDR3 protein: CASSLKEGQPNQPQHF. CDR3 nucleotides: TGTGCCAGCAGTTTAAAAGAGGGACAGCCTAATCAGCCCCAGCATTTT.

This clonotype came up a few times. The chain carries TRBV25-1 and TRBJ1-6; 10 positions agree with TRBD1. Germline loops: CDR1 MGHDK, CDR2 SYGVNS. This CDR3 contains 13 residues. The junction had 9 bases not matched to a gene; V was cut back by 8 bases and J by 14 bases. CDR3: CASRAGQGSSLHF. The CDR3 DNA follows: TGTGCCAGCCGCGCGGGACAGGGGAGTTCCCTCCACTTT.

J is TRBJ2-7 and V is TRBV2; TRBD2 agrees at 11 bases. The length of the CDR3 is 15 residues. Trimming took 5 bases from V and 4 from J; bases not matched to a gene: 7. In germline, CDR1 is SNHLY, CDR2 FYNNEI. CDR3 in DNA: TGTGCCAGCAGTAATAGCGGGGGGGCCCTTTACGAGCAGTACGTC. As protein: CASSNSGGALYEQYV.